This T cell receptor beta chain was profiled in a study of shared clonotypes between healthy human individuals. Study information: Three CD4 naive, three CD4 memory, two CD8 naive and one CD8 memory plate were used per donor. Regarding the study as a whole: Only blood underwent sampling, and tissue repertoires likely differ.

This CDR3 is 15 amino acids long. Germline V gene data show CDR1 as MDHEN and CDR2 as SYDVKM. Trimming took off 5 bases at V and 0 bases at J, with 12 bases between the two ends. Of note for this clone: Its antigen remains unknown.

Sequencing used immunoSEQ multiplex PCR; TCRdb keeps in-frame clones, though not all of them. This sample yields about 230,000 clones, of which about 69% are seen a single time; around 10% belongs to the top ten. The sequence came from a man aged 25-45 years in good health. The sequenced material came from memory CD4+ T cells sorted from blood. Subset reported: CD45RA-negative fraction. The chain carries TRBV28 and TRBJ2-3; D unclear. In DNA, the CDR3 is TGTGCCAGCAGTCACTCGAGACTGAGCACAGATACGCAGTATTTT. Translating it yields CASSHSRLSTDTQYF.